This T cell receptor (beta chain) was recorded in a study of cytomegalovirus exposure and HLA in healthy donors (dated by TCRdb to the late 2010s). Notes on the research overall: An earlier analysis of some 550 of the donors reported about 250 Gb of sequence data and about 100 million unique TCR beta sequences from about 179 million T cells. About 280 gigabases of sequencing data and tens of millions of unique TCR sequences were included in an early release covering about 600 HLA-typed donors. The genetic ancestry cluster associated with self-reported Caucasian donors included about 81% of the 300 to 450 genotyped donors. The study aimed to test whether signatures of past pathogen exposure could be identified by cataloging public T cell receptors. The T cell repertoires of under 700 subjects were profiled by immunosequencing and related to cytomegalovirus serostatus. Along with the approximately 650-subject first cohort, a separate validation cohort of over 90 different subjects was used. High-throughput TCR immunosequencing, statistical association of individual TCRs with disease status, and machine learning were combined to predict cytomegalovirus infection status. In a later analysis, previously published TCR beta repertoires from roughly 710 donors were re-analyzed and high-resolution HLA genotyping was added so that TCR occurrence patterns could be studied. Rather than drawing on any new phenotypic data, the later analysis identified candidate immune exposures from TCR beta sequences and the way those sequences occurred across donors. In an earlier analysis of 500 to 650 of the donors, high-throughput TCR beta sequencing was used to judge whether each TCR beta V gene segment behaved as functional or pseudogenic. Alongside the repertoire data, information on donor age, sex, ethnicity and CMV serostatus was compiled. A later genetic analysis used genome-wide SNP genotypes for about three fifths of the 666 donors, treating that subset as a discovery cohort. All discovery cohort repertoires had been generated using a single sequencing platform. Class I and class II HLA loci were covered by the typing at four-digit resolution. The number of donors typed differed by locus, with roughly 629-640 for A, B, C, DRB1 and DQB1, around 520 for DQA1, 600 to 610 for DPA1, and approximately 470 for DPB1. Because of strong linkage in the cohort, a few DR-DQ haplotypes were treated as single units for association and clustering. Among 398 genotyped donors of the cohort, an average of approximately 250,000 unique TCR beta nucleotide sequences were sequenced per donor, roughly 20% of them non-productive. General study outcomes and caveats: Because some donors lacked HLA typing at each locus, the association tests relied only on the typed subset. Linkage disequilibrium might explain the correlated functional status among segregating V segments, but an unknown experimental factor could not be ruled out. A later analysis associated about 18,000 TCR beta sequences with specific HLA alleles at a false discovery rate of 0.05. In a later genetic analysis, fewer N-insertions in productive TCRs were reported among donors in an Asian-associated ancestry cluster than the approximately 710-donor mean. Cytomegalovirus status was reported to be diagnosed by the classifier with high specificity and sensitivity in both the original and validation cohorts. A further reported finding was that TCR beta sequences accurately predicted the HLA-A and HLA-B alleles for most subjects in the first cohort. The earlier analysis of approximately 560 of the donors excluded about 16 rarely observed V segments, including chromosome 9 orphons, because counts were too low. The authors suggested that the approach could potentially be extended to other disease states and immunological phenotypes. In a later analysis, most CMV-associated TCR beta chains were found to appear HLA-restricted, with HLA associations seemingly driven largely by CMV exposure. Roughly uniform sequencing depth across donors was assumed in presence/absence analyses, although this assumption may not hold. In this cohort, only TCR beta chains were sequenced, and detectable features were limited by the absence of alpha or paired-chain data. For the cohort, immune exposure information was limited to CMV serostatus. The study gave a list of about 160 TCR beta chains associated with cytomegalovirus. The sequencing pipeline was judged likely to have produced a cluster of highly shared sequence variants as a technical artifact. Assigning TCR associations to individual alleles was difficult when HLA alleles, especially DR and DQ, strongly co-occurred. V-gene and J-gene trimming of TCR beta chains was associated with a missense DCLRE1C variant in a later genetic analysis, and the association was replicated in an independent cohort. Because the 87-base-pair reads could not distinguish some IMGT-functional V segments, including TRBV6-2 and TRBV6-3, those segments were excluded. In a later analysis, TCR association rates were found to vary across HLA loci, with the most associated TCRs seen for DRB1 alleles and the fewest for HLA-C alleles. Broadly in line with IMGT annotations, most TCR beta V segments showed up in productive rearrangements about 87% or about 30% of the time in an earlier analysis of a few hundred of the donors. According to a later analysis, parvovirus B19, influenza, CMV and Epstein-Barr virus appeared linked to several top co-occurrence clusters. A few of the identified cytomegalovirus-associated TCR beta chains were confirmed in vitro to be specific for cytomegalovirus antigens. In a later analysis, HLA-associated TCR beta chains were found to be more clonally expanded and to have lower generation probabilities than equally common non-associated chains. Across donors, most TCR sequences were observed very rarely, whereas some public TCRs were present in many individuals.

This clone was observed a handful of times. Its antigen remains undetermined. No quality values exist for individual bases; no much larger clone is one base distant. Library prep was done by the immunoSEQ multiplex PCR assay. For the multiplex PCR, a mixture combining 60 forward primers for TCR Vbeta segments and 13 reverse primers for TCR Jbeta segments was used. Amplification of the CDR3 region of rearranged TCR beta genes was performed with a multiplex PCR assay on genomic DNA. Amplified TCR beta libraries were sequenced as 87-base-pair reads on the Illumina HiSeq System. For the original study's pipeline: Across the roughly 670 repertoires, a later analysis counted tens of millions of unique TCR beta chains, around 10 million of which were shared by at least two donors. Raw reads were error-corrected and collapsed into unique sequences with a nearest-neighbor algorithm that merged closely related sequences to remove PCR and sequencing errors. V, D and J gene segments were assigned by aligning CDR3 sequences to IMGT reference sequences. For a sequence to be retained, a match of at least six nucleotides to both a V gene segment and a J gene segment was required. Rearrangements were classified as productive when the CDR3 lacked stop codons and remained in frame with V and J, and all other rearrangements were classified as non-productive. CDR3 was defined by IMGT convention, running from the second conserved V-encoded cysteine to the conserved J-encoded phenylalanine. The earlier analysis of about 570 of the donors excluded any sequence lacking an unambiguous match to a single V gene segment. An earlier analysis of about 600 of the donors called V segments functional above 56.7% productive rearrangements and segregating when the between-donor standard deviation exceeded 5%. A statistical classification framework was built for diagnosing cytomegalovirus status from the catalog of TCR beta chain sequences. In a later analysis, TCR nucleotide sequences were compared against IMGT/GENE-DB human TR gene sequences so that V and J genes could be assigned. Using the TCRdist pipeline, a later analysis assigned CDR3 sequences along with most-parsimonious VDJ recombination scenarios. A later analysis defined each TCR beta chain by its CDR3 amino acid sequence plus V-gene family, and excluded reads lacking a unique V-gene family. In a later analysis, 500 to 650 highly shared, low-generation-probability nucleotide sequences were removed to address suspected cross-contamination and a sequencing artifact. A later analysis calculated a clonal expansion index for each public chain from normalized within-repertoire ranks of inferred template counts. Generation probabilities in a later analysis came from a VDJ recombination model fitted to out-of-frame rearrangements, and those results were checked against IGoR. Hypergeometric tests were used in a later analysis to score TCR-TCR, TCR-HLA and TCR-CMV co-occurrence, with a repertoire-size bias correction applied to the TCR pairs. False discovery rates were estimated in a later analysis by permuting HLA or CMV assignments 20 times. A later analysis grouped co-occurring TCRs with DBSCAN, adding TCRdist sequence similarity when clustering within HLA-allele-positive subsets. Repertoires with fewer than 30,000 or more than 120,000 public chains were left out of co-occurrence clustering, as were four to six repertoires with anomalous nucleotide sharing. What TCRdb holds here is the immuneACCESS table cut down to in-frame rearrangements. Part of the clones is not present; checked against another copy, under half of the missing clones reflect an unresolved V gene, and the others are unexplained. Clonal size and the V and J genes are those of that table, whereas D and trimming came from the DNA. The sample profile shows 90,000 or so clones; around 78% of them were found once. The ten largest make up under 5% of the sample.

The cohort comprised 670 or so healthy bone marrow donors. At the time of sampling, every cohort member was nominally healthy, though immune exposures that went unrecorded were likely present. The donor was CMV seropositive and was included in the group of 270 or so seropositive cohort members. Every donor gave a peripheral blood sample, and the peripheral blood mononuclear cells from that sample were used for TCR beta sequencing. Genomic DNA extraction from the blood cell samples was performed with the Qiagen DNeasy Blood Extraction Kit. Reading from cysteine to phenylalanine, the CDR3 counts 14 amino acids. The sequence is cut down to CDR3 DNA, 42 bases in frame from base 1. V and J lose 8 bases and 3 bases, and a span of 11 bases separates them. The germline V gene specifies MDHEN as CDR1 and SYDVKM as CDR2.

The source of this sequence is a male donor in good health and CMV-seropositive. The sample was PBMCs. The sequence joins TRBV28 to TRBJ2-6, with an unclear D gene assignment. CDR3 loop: CASARLFGANVLTF. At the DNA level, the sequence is TGTGCCAGCGCCCGACTTTTTGGGGCCAACGTCCTGACTTTC.